One sample yielded the 20 T cell receptor beta chains listed below, sequenced in a study of blood T cell repertoires in COVID-19. Sequenced by immunoSEQ multiplex PCR; TCRdb stores in-frame clones only, minus some. The sample consists of approximately 40,000 clones, 90% of them appearing once. The sample consisted of peripheral blood. Receptors were obtained from a human donor in a cohort sampled during active COVID-19.

The chain is built from TRBV29-1 and TRBJ2-5; perhaps TRBD1 as D (6 bases). The CDR3 has 13 amino acids. Germline CDR1 SQVTM, CDR2 ANQGSEA. V shed 7 bases and J shed 7 bases, with 19 bases lying between them. The CDR3 nucleotides read TGCAGCGGACGTTTTGGGGGCAGGGGGACCCAGTACTTC. Translated: CSGRFGGRGTQYF.

The J gene is TRBJ2-7, the V gene TRBV27; 10 bases are shared with TRBD2. The CDR3 is 17 amino acids. The junction had 12 bases not matched to a gene; V was cut back by 1 base and J by 6 bases. In germline, CDR1 is MNHEY, CDR2 SMNVEV (reference sequence). The chain's CDR3 is CASSLYTSGRASGEQYF. CDR3 nucleotides: TGTGCCAGCAGTTTATATACCAGCGGGAGGGCCTCGGGCGAGCAGTACTTC.

The genes are TRBV29-1 and TRBJ1-1; D call uncertain. In germline, CDR1 is SQVTM, CDR2 ANQGSEA. V dropped 6 bases and J dropped 3 bases, with 8 bases sitting between them. This CDR3 comprises 11 residues. The CDR3 protein is CSVGRDTEAFF. CDR3 nucleotides: TGCAGCGTGGGGAGGGACACTGAAGCTTTCTTT.

Only a few counts were recorded for this clone. This rearrangement joins TRBV4-1 to TRBJ2-1; 7 bases line up with TRBD1. In germline, CDR1 is MGHRA, CDR2 YSYEKL. The V segment lost 1 base and the J segment 9 bases; nucleotides outside the gene matches: 12. The length of the CDR3 is 16 residues. In nucleotides, the CDR3 is TGCGCCAGCAGCCAAGCCCTGTTGACAGGGAATTCTGAGCAGTTCTTC. It codes for CASSQALLTGNSEQFF.

This chain connects TRBV11-2 to TRBJ1-3, with a possible D match to TRBD1 (5 bases). Between the trimmed V and J ends, which lost 5 bases and 4 bases, there was a span of 12 bases. CDR3 size: 14 residues. CDR1 SGHAT and CDR2 FQNNGV come from the germline V gene. CDR3 DNA sequence: TGTGCCAGCAGCCCGGGGGGGAGAGGAAACACCATATATTTT. Its translation is CASSPGGRGNTIYF. The variable domain in full, completed from reference TRBV11-2 and TRBJ1-3, reads EAGVAQSPRYKIIEKRQSVAFWCNPISGHATLYWYQQILGQGPKLLIQFQNNGVVDDSQLPKDRFSAERLKGVDSTLKIQPAKLEDSAVYLCASSPGGRGNTIYFGEGSWLTVV.

The genes are TRBV6-2 or TRBV6-3 and TRBJ1-3; TRBD1 matches at 9 bases. The CDR3 has 15 amino acids. J was trimmed by 7 bases and V by 5 bases; bases with no gene match: 9. The V gene's germline CDR1 is MNHEY and CDR2 SVGEGT. The CDR3 protein is CASSTRSTGGNTIYF. The CDR3 coding sequence is TGTGCCAGCAGTACGAGGTCAACAGGGGGCAACACCATATATTTT.

The chain uses TRBV12-5 and TRBJ1-6, with no clear D. Germline CDR1 is LGHNT and CDR2 is FRNRAP. CDR3 length: 16 residues. The V end was cut by 1 base, the J end by 3 bases, with 10 bases between. CDR3 DNA sequence: TGTGCTAGTGGTTTGGCCCGGCCGGGCTATAATTCACCCCTCCACTTT. Residues: CASGLARPGYNSPLHF.

The chain couples TRBV4-2 to TRBJ1-1; tentative D call: TRBD1 (5 bases). CDR1 is LGHNA, CDR2 YNFKEQ, per germline. This CDR3 spans 15 amino acids. The germline V and J ends were trimmed by 1 base and 1 base, with 10 bases remaining between them. CDR3 sequence: CASSQGFGGNTEAFF. DNA for the CDR3: TGTGCCAGCAGCCAAGGGTTCGGGGGGAACACTGAAGCTTTCTTT.

The V call is TRBV2, the J call TRBJ1-2; unclear D gene. This CDR3 is built from 15 residues. In germline, CDR1 is SNHLY, CDR2 FYNNEI. The V and J ends lost 0 bases and 2 bases respectively, with 10 bases between them. Written as DNA, the CDR3 is TGTGCCAGCAGTGAAGCGTTGCGGGGAAACTATGGCTACACCTTC. It codes for CASSEALRGNYGYTF.

This chain links TRBV2 with TRBJ2-4; perhaps TRBD1 as D (6 bases). V was shortened by 5 bases and J by 6 bases, with 17 bases between the two germline ends. CDR1 and CDR2 from the germline V gene are SNHLY and FYNNEI. The CDR3 totals 15 residues. The CDR3 loop is CASSKISRDTNIQYF. For the CDR3, the DNA is TGTGCCAGCAGTAAAATCTCCCGGGACACAAACATTCAGTACTTC.

V gene TRBV6-6 combines with J gene TRBJ2-2; maybe TRBD1 (6 bases). Germline values: CDR1 MNHNY, CDR2 SVGAGI (reference sequence). This CDR3 comprises 13 residues. V lost 5 bases and J 5 bases, leaving 9 bases between the germline ends. This CDR3 is CASSQQGTGELFF. CDR3 nucleotides: TGTGCCAGCAGTCAACAGGGAACCGGGGAGCTGTTTTTT.

This chain joins TRBV4-1 and TRBJ2-3, with 11 positions matching TRBD1. The CDR3 runs 17 residues. The germline gives CDR1 MGHRA, CDR2 YSYEKL. The junction had 7 bases not matched to a gene; V was cut back by 0 bases and J by 5 bases. This CDR3 is CASSQEGTGGRKDTQYF. CDR3 sequence (DNA): TGCGCCAGCAGCCAAGAAGGGACAGGGGGGAGGAAAGATACGCAGTATTTT.

The chain couples TRBV6-1 to TRBJ2-7, with TRBD2 matching over 12 bases. V lost 3 bases, J lost 7 bases, and 10 bases stayed unmatched. Germline loops: CDR1 MNHNS, CDR2 SASEGT. CDR3 size: 16 residues. The CDR3 bases are TGTGCCAGCAGTGATTGGCTAGCGGGGGGGCCCCGGGAGCAGTACTTC. It translates to CASSDWLAGGPREQYF.

V and J are TRBV7-9 and TRBJ2-2; no clear D. The CDR3 has 13 residues. Germline values: CDR1 SEHNR, CDR2 FQNEAQ (reference sequence). V lost 5 bases and J 5 bases, leaving 9 bases between the germline ends. CDR3 DNA: TGTGCCAGCAGCCTTGTGTTAACCGGGGAGCTGTTTTTT. This codes for CASSLVLTGELFF. The complete variable domain, with remaining parts taken from reference TRBV7-9 and TRBJ2-2, reads DTGVSQNPRHKITKRGQNVTFRCDPISEHNRLYWYRQTLGQGPEFLTYFQNEAQLEKSRLLSDRFSAERPKGSFSTLEIQRTEQGDSAMYLCASSLVLTGELFFGEGSRLTVL.

The chain employs TRBV28 and TRBJ1-2; 7 bases map to TRBD1. The CDR3 is made up of 15 amino acids. CDR1 and CDR2 from the germline V gene are MDHEN and SYDVKM. Germline trimming cut 6 bases from V and 3 bases from J; bases unmatched to any gene: 10. Here the CDR3 DNA reads TGTGCCAGCAGAACCCCCGGGACAGCGGACTATGGCTACACCTTC. Its translation: CASRTPGTADYGYTF.

This clone showed up just once. The chain links TRBV7-9 to TRBJ1-1; tentatively, D is TRBD1 (6 bases). Germline assignment: CDR1 SEHNR and CDR2 FQNEAQ (reference sequence). The CDR3 is made up of 14 amino acids. The germline V and J ends were trimmed by 6 bases and 4 bases, with 15 bases remaining between them. The CDR3 nucleotides read TGTGCCAGCAGGATGACACAGGGCGGCACTGAAGCTTTCTTT. Translating it yields CASRMTQGGTEAFF.

J is TRBJ1-1 and V is TRBV28, with D perhaps TRBD1 (6 bases). CDR3 length: 12 amino acids. V dropped 3 bases and J dropped 7 bases, with 9 bases sitting between them. Germline V gives CDR1 MDHEN, CDR2 SYDVKM. The CDR3 here is CASSLLQGEAFF. As DNA, the CDR3 is TGTGCCAGCAGTTTGTTACAGGGTGAAGCTTTCTTT.

V and J are TRBV28 and TRBJ1-2; 9 bases agree with TRBD1. J was trimmed by 0 bases and V by 3 bases; bases with no gene match: 11. The CDR3 length is 18 residues. Germline V gene lookup returns CDR1 MDHEN and CDR2 SYDVKM. The CDR3 here is CASSFGVGQGRTNYGYTF. CDR3 sequence (DNA): TGTGCCAGCAGTTTCGGGGTCGGACAGGGGAGGACTAACTATGGCTACACCTTC.

V is TRBV28 and J is TRBJ1-1, with D perhaps TRBD1 (5 bases). CDR3 length equals 12 residues. Germline V CDR1 and CDR2: MDHEN, SYDVKM. Trimming removed 7 bases at V and 8 bases at J, with 14 bases between. In nucleotides, the CDR3 is TGTGCCAGCACCCAACCTAAGGGGGAAGCTTTCTTT. Protein: CASTQPKGEAFF.

The chain has TRBV7-8 and TRBJ2-5; no clear D. This CDR3 spans 14 amino acids. Germline loops: CDR1 SGHVS, CDR2 FQNEAQ. Trimming removed 2 bases at V and 3 bases at J, with 10 bases between. The CDR3 nucleotides read TGTGCCAGCAGCTTATCAGGTCAGAAAGAGACCCAGTACTTC. Protein: CASSLSGQKETQYF.